These 17 T cell receptor beta chains were sequenced from one sample in a study of cytomegalovirus exposure and HLA in healthy donors. A multiplex PCR was run with 60 Vbeta primers and 13 Jbeta primers. Assay: immunoSEQ multiplex PCR; the TCRdb copy retains only in-frame clones and omits some. The sample contains fewer than 150,000 clones, 75% to 90% of which appear only once. The specimen was PBMCs. The receptors originated from a young woman in good health and CMV-seropositive.

The V call is TRBV18, the J call TRBJ2-1, with 7 bases fitting TRBD2. Trimming at V came to 6 bases and at J to 2 bases, leaving 7 bases not matched to a gene. Germline V gives CDR1 KGHSH, CDR2 LQKENI. The CDR3 is 15 residues long. This CDR3 is CASSPLGGAYNEQFF. The CDR3 nucleotides read TGTGCCAGCTCCCCGCTGGGGGGGGCCTACAATGAGCAGTTCTTC.

The genes are TRBV7-9 and TRBJ1-2; 9 bases are a match to TRBD1. Trimming removed 5 bases from V and 0 bases from J; junction bases left unmatched: 4. The germline V gene has CDR1 SEHNR and CDR2 FQNEAQ (reference sequence). The CDR3 runs to 15 residues. Here the CDR3 reads CASSPRDRANYGYTF. The CDR3 nucleotides are TGTGCCAGCAGCCCGCGGGACAGGGCTAACTATGGCTACACCTTC. The variable domain in full, completed from reference TRBV7-9 and TRBJ1-2, reads DTGVSQNPRHKITKRGQNVTFRCDPISEHNRLYWYRQTLGQGPEFLTYFQNEAQLEKSRLLSDRFSAERPKGSFSTLEIQRTEQGDSAMYLCASSPRDRANYGYTFGSGTRLTVV.

The sample holds one count of this clone. The rearrangement links TRBV4-1 to TRBJ1-1; TRBD1 matches at 12 bases. Germline CDR1 reads MGHRA; CDR2 reads YSYEKL. J gave up 7 bases and V 5 bases, and 14 bases lay outside the gene matches. The CDR3 covers 17 residues. Here the CDR3 DNA reads TGCGCCAGCAGCTATTCCGGGACAGGGGGCGCGGCCCTTGAAGCTTTCTTT. As protein: CASSYSGTGGAALEAFF.

This rearrangement joins TRBV11-2 to TRBJ2-7; 10 bases match TRBD1. J was trimmed by 3 bases and V by 4 bases; bases with no gene match: 6. Germline V CDR1 and CDR2: SGHAT, FQNNGV. CDR3 length: 15 amino acids. This chain's CDR3 is CASSSEGTGDYEQYF. The CDR3 bases are TGTGCCAGCAGCTCAGAAGGGACAGGGGACTACGAGCAGTACTTC.

The chain links TRBV10-3 to TRBJ1-2; D gene uncertain. V lost 0 bases and J lost 4, with 12 bases in between. Germline assignment: CDR1 ENHRY and CDR2 SYGVKD. The CDR3 sequence is 15 residues long. CDR3 residues: CAISESYTPRYGYTF. The CDR3 DNA reads TGTGCCATCAGTGAGTCATACACCCCCCGCTATGGCTACACCTTC.

Only a few counts were recorded for this clone. The rearrangement uses TRBV2 and TRBJ2-1, with 11 nucleotides matching TRBD2. CDR3 length equals 16 residues. Looked up from germline, CDR1 is SNHLY and CDR2 is FYNNEI. Germline trimming cut 4 bases from V and 7 bases from J; bases unmatched to any gene: 9. CDR3 sequence (DNA): TGTGCCAGCAGTGGGGGTTTGACTAGCGGGGTGAATGAGCAGTTCTTC. Protein sequence: CASSGGLTSGVNEQFF.

This clone was observed once. J is TRBJ2-7 and V is TRBV7-2; TRBD1 is a possible D gene (5 bases). The V end lost 0 bases, the J end lost 4 bases, and 13 bases lay between the germline ends. The germline gives CDR1 SGHTA, CDR2 FQGNSA. CDR3 length: 15 amino acids. DNA of the CDR3: TGTGCCAGCAGCTTAGCAACAGGCATTTGGTACGAGCAGTACTTC. Translating it yields CASSLATGIWYEQYF.

A few counts support this clone. The chain is built from TRBV5-6 and TRBJ1-1; D is unresolved. Germline V gene lookup returns CDR1 SGHDT and CDR2 YYEEEE. CDR3 length: 14 residues. Trimming removed 0 bases from V and 1 base from J, with 7 bases in between. CDR3 DNA: TGTGCCAGCAGCTTGGAATGGAGGAACACTGAAGCTTTCTTT. Translating gives CASSLEWRNTEAFF.

A few counts support this clone. CDR3 region: CASSRGDRSTEAFF. CDR3 bases: TGTGCCAGCTCTCGAGGGGACAGATCCACTGAAGCTTTCTTT. The rearrangement joins TRBV2 to TRBJ1-1, with 7 bases that match TRBD1. Per the germline V gene, CDR1 is SNHLY and CDR2 is FYNNEI. The CDR3 is 14 residues long. The trim removed 8 bases at V and 4 bases at J, leaving 10 bases unmatched.

This sequence joins TRBV27 and TRBJ2-3; 13 nucleotides align to TRBD2. This CDR3 contains 15 residues. V lost 8 bases, J lost 7 bases, and 9 bases stayed unmatched. CDR1 MNHEY and CDR2 SMNVEV come from the germline V gene (reference sequence). This chain's CDR3 is CASGLKGLAGNTQYF. As DNA, the CDR3 is TGTGCCAGCGGACTAAAGGGACTAGCGGGGAATACGCAGTATTTT.

The rearrangement links TRBV5-1 to TRBJ2-7; D possibly corresponds to TRBD2 (5 bases). In germline, CDR1 is SGHRS, CDR2 YFSETQ. This CDR3 has 15 residues. The germline V and J ends were trimmed by 0 bases and 2 bases, with 12 bases remaining between them. In DNA, the CDR3 is TGCGCCAGCAGCTTGGTAGGAGGAGGTCCCTACGAGCAGTACTTC. Encoded protein: CASSLVGGGPYEQYF.

This chain connects TRBV28 to TRBJ1-3; D perhaps matches TRBD1 (6 bases). The CDR3 sequence is 15 residues long. Germline V CDR1 and CDR2: MDHEN, SYDVKM. Trimming left V 5 bases short and J 3 bases short, with 14 bases between. In DNA form, the CDR3 reads TGTGCCAGCAGTCGGGCAGGGGATGTTGGAAACACCATATATTTT. Encoded protein: CASSRAGDVGNTIYF.

The V and J genes are TRBV5-6 and TRBJ1-2; 7 bases agree with TRBD1. The CDR3 sequence is 13 residues long. V trimming: 4 bases; J trimming: 5 bases; junction bases outside the gene matches: 5. The V gene's germline CDR1 is SGHDT and CDR2 YYEEEE. The CDR3 DNA is TGTGCCAGCAGCCCCAGGGGGTGGTATGGCTACACCTTC. This codes for CASSPRGWYGYTF. Full variable domain (outside the CDR3, taken from reference TRBV5-6 and TRBJ1-2): DAGVTQSPTHLIKTRGQQVTLRCSPKSGHDTVSWYQQALGQGPQFIFQYYEEEERQRGNFPDRFSGHQFPNYSSELNVNALLLGDSALYLCASSPRGWYGYTFGSGTRLTVV.

The rearrangement links TRBV28 to TRBJ2-7, with no clear D. Germline V gene data show CDR1 as MDHEN and CDR2 as SYDVKM. Trimming cost V 4 bases and J 4 bases, with 11 bases left between them. The CDR3 loop spans 13 amino acids. The chain's CDR3 is CASSYQVGYEQYF. The CDR3 nucleotides are TGTGCCAGCAGTTACCAGGTTGGTTACGAGCAGTACTTC.

V gene TRBV28 combines with J gene TRBJ1-3; unclear D gene. This CDR3 has 13 amino acids. V was trimmed by 8 bases and J by 2 bases, leaving 10 bases between them. CDR1 MDHEN and CDR2 SYDVKM come from the germline V gene. In nucleotides, the CDR3 is TGTGCCAGCTCCCGTCAGGCTGGAAACACCATATATTTT. It codes for CASSRQAGNTIYF.

The gene calls are TRBV2 and TRBJ2-7; a possible D gene is TRBD2 (6 bases). Germline assignment: CDR1 SNHLY and CDR2 FYNNEI. CDR3 length: 12 residues. Trimming shortened V by 4 bases and J by 3 bases, and 7 bases separated the two germline ends. CDR3 in DNA: TGTGCCAGCAGTGGGAGGGGCTACGAGCAGTACTTC. Its protein is CASSGRGYEQYF.

The V call is TRBV14, the J call TRBJ1-2; possibly TRBD1 for D (5 bases). With 2 bases removed from V and 3 bases from J, the gap between germline ends came to 13 bases. Germline V gene sequence: CDR1 SGHDN, CDR2 FVKESK. The CDR3 loop spans 15 amino acids. The CDR3, as DNA: TGTGCCAGCAGCCAACTACAGGATCGCGACTATGGCTACACCTTC. This sequence encodes CASSQLQDRDYGYTF.